This TCR beta chain is from a study of cytomegalovirus exposure and HLA in healthy donors. Study-level background: In terms of ancestry, the Caucasian-associated cluster contained about 81% of the approximately 400 genotyped donors. Study results and caveats: Overall, around 160 TCR beta chains were annotated as cytomegalovirus-associated. TCR sequences were mostly rare, though some public TCRs occurred in many donors.

As concerns this clone: Its antigen remains unknown.

Germline CDR1 SGHRS, CDR2 YFSETQ. CDR3 length equals 15 residues. Unmatched junction bases numbered 6, after V lost 3 bases and J lost 3 bases. Primers included in the PCR were 60 Vbeta and 13 Jbeta primers. Measured with immunoSEQ multiplex PCR; TCRdb has only the in-frame clones, and not every one. The sample comprises around 75,000 clones, around three quarters of which are singletons, and around 3.5% rests with the top ten. The rearrangement uses TRBV5-1 and TRBJ1-1; TRBD1 matches 9 bases. This TCR was sampled from a man aged 35-49 years in good health and CMV-seronegative. The sample was PBMCs. CDR3 protein: CASSSGQGSYTEAFF. The CDR3 region has the DNA TGCGCCAGCAGCTCGGGACAGGGCTCGTACACTGAAGCTTTCTTT.